Listed below are T cell receptor beta chains from one sample, sequenced in a study of CD8 T cells in ankylosing spondylitis. TCRdb passed the 5' RACE reads through MiXCR, listing each CDR3 protein once. This sample has fewer than 500,000 distinct CDR3 sequences, with 20% to 30% found just once. Sequencing used blood, either unsorted or a sorted T cell fraction (not recorded which). Receptors originate from a male donor with ankylosing spondylitis. CDR3s include the opening cysteine and the closing phenylalanine or tryptophan. D genes are given only for firm matches. Size tells how often a clone was seen (once, few, many) or the class of an expanded clone, and some rows leave it out.

size: .
V: TRBV12-3/TRBV12-4
D: TRBD1
J: TRBJ1-1
DNA: TGTGCCAGCAGTTTGACAGGGGGCGATAACACTGAAGCTTTCTTT
CDR3: CASSLTGGDNTEAFF

size: few
V: TRBV5-1
D: .
J: TRBJ2-3
DNA: TGCGCCAGCAGCTTTGTCCGAGGGTACACAGATACGCAGTATTTT
CDR3: CASSFVRGYTDTQYF

size: few
V: TRBV5-1
D: .
J: TRBJ1-2
DNA: TGCGCCAGCAGCAGTTACCGGGACACGATCTTC
CDR3: CASSSYRDTIF

size: few
V: TRBV7-9
D: .
J: TRBJ2-1
DNA: TGTGCCAGCAGCTCCCTTTTTCCCGTAGGCAATGAGCAGTTCTTC
CDR3: CASSSLFPVGNEQFF

size: .
V: TRBV3-1
D: .
J: TRBJ1-1
DNA: TGTGCCAGCGAGAGGGGCCACGGACCAACGAAAGCTTTCTTT
CDR3: CASERGHGPTKAFF

size: many
V: TRBV2
D: .
J: TRBJ2-3
DNA: TGTGCCAGCAGTGAACCGACGAGGGGGACGCAGTATTTT
CDR3: CASSEPTRGTQYF

size: .
V: TRBV12-3/TRBV12-4
D: .
J: TRBJ1-5
DNA: TGTGCCAGCAGTTTATCAGCAGGGGTCGGACAGCCCCAGCATTTT
CDR3: CASSLSAGVGQPQHF

size: once
V: TRBV6-5
D: .
J: TRBJ2-1
DNA: TGTGCCAGCAGTTACTCGAAATCTTACAATGAGCAGTTCTTC
CDR3: CASSYSKSYNEQFF

size: .
V: TRBV3-1
D: TRBD2
J: TRBJ2-2
DNA: TGTGCCAGCAGAGCTAGCGGGAGGGAGAACGGGGAGCTGTTTTTT
CDR3: CASRASGRENGELFF

size: few
V: TRBV5-1
D: .
J: TRBJ2-1
DNA: TGCGCCAGCAGCACCGCTAGCGCAGGATTGAATGAGCAGTTCTTC
CDR3: CASSTASAGLNEQFF

size: .
V: TRBV20-1
D: .
J: TRBJ2-1
DNA: TGCAGTGCTTTTCGGAGTAGCTATGAGCAGTTCTTC
CDR3: CSAFRSSYEQFF

size: .
V: TRBV15
D: TRBD2
J: TRBJ2-1
DNA: TGTGCCACCAGCAGTAGCGGGAGATACTACAATGAGCAGTTCTTC
CDR3: CATSSSGRYYNEQFF

size: .
V: TRBV7-9
D: .
J: TRBJ1-2
DNA: TGTGCCAGCAGCTTAGTCGGACAGCCCAAGGGCTACACCTTC
CDR3: CASSLVGQPKGYTF

size: few
V: TRBV18
D: TRBD2
J: TRBJ2-3
DNA: TGTGCCAGCTCATCAGGGACTAGCGGGAGTGGGACAGATACGCAGTATTTT
CDR3: CASSSGTSGSGTDTQYF

size: .
V: TRBV12-3/TRBV12-4
D: .
J: TRBJ1-4
DNA: TGTGCCAGCAGTTTTCTGGGTAATGAAAAACTGTTTTTT
CDR3: CASSFLGNEKLFF

size: few
V: TRBV20-1
D: TRBD2
J: TRBJ2-1
DNA: TGCAGTGCTAGTGGTTCAGGGCTAGCGGGAGCCGGTGAGCAGTTCTTC
CDR3: CSASGSGLAGAGEQFF